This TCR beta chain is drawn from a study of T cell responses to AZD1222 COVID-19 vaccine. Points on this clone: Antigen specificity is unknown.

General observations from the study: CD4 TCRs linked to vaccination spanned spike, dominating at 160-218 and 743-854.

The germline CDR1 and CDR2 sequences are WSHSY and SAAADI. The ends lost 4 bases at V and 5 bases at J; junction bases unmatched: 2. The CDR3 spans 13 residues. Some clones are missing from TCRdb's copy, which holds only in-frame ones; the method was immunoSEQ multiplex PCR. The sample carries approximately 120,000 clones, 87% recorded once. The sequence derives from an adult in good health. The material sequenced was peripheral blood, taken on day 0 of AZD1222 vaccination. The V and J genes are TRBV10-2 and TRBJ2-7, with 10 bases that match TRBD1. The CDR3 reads CASSGTGGHEQYF. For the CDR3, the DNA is TGCGCCAGCAGTGGGACAGGGGGGCACGAGCAGTACTTC.